The source of this TCR beta chain is a study of blood T cells in healthy people across ages. Turning to the study itself: Capture by template switching was about one barcoded beta molecule per two T cells.

The use of a sample-barcoded 5' primer and a J-beta primer mix characterized a second PCR of roughly 6 to 11 cycles. A 12-random-nucleotide template-switch adaptor tagged each cDNA molecule. From the 5' RACE reads, TCRdb called clonotypes with MiXCR, one entry per CDR3 protein. The data show 700,000 to 950,000 distinct CDR3 sequences, with approximately 43% seen just once and 20% to 25% held by the top ten. V was pared by 0 bases and J by 1 base, with 11 bases between. Germline V gene lookup returns CDR1 SGDLS and CDR2 YYNGEE. The CDR3 length is 15 residues. The genes are TRBV9 and TRBJ2-7, with D possibly matching TRBD1 (5 bases). The sequence came from a woman aged 55 to 70 in good health. The sample comprised blood. The CDR3 protein is CASSVADSSSYEQYF. In DNA, the CDR3 is TGTGCCAGCAGCGTAGCTGACAGTTCATCCTACGAGCAGTACTTC.